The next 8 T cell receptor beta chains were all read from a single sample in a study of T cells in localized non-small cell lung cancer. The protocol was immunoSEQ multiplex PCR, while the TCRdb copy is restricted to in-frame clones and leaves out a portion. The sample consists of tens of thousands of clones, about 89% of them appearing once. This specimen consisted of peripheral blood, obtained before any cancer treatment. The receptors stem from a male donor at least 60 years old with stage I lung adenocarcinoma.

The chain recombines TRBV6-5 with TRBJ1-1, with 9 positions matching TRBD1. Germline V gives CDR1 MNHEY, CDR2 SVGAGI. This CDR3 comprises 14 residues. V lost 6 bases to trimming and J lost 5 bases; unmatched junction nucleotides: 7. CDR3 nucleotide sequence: TGTGCCAGCAGCCCACAGGGGGCTGGGACTGAAGCTTTCTTT. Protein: CASSPQGAGTEAFF.

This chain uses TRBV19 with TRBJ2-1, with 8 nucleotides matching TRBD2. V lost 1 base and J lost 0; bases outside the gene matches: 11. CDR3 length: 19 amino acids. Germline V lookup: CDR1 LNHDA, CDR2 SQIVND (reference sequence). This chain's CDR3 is CASSIGTRLSGTSYNEQFF. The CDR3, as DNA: TGTGCCAGTAGTATAGGCACCCGGCTTAGCGGGACCTCCTACAATGAGCAGTTCTTC.

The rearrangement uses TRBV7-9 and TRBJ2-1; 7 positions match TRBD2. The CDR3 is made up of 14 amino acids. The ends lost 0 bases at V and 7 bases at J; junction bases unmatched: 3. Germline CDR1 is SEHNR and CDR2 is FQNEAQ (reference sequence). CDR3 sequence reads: CASSLATSPNEQFF. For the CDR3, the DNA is TGTGCCAGCAGCTTAGCGACTAGCCCTAATGAGCAGTTCTTC.

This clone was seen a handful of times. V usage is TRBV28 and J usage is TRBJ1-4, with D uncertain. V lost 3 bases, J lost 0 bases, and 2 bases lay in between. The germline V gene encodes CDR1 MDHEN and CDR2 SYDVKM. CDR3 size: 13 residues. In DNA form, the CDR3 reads TGTGCCAGCAGTTTGACAACTAATGAAAAACTGTTTTTT. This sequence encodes CASSLTTNEKLFF.

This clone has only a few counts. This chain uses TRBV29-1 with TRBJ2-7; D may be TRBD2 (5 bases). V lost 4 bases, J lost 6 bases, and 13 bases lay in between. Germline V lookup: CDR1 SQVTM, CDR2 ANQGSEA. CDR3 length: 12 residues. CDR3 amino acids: CSVGGSSGEQYF. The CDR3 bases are TGCAGCGTTGGAGGGAGCTCGGGCGAGCAGTACTTC.

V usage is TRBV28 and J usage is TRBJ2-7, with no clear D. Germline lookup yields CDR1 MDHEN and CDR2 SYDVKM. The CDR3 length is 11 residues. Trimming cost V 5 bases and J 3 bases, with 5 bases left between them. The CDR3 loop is CASSMFYEQYF. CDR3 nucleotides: TGTGCCAGCAGTATGTTCTACGAGCAGTACTTC.

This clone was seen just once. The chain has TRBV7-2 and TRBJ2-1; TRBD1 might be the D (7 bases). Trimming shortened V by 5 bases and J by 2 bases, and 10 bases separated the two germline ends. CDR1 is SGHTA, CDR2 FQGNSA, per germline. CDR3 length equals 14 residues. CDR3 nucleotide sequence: TGTGCCAGCAGCCGGGGGACAGCCTACAATGAGCAGTTCTTC. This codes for CASSRGTAYNEQFF.

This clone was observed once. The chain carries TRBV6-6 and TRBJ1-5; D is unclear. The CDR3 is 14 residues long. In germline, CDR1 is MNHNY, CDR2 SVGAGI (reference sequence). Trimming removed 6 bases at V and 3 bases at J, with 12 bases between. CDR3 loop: CASSSWGSNQPQHF. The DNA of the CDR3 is TGTGCCAGCAGCTCTTGGGGTTCCAATCAGCCCCAGCATTTT.